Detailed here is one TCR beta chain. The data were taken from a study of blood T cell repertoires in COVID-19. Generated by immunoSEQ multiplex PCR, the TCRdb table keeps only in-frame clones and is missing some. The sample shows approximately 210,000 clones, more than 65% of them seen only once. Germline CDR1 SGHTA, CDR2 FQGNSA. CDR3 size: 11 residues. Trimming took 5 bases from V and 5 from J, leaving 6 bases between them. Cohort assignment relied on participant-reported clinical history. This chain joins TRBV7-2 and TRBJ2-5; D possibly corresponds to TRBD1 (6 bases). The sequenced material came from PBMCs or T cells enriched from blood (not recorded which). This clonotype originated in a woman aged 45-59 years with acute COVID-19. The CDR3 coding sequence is TGTGCCAGCAGCGGACAGGAGACCCAGTACTTC. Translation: CASSGQETQYF. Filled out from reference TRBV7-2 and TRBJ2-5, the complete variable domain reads GAGVSQSPSNKVTEKGKDVELRCDPISGHTALYWYRQSLGQGLEFLIYFQGNSAPDKSGLPSDRFSAERTGGSVSTLTIQRTQQEDSAVYLCASSGQETQYFGPGTRLLVL.